Listed below are T cell receptor beta chains from one sample, sequenced in a study of cytomegalovirus exposure and HLA in healthy donors. Sequenced by immunoSEQ multiplex PCR; TCRdb stores in-frame clones only, minus some. In the table there are 100,000 to 150,000 clones, around three quarters of which are singletons. Sequenced sample: PBMCs. The receptors originated from a woman aged 45 to 65 in good health and CMV-seronegative. The CDR3 runs from the conserved cysteine through the conserved F or W. The order of the fields is D gene, clone size, J gene, V gene, CDR3 protein, CDR3 DNA. The D gene is left open where the match is weak. Some rows mark clone size as missing; the rest say once, few, many or name a class of expanded clone.

D: .
size: .
J: TRBJ2-7
V: TRBV27
CDR3: CASRVELGSYEQYF
DNA: TGTGCCAGCAGGGTCGAGCTAGGCTCCTACGAGCAGTACTTC

D: .
size: .
J: TRBJ1-2
V: TRBV27
CDR3: CASSWAPTNYGYTF
DNA: TGTGCCAGCAGTTGGGCACCTACTAACTATGGCTACACCTTC

D: TRBD1
size: .
J: TRBJ1-1
V: TRBV6-6
CDR3: CASSTDRGTEAFF
DNA: TGTGCCAGCAGTACGGACAGGGGCACTGAAGCTTTCTTT

D: .
size: .
J: TRBJ1-1
V: TRBV30
CDR3: CAWSEEYKNTEAFF
DNA: TGTGCCTGGAGTGAGGAGTATAAGAACACTGAAGCTTTCTTT

D: TRBD2
size: .
J: TRBJ2-1
V: TRBV4-1
CDR3: CASSSGLAGGRNEQFF
DNA: TGCGCCAGCAGCTCGGGACTAGCGGGAGGACGCAATGAGCAGTTCTTC

D: TRBD2
size: .
J: TRBJ2-3
V: TRBV6-5
CDR3: CASSPLAGAGDTQYF
DNA: TGTGCCAGCAGCCCCTTAGCGGGAGCAGGGGATACGCAGTATTTT

D: .
size: .
J: TRBJ1-2
V: TRBV2
CDR3: CASSFYRENYGYTF
DNA: TGTGCCAGCAGTTTTTACAGGGAAAACTATGGCTACACCTTC

D: TRBD1
size: .
J: TRBJ1-4
V: TRBV19
CDR3: CASSPGGALKEKLFF
DNA: TGTGCCAGTAGTCCAGGGGGAGCCCTTAAGGAAAAACTGTTTTTT

D: TRBD1
size: .
J: TRBJ1-5
V: TRBV7-2
CDR3: CASSLDAGGQPRHF
DNA: TGTGCCAGCAGCTTAGATGCAGGGGGACAGCCCCGGCATTTT

D: TRBD1
size: once
J: TRBJ1-5
V: TRBV30
CDR3: CAWGTGDRNQPQHF
DNA: TGTGCCTGGGGAACAGGGGACCGCAATCAGCCCCAGCATTTT

D: .
size: .
J: TRBJ1-2
V: TRBV6-5
CDR3: CASSYYGYSYGYTF
DNA: TGTGCCAGCAGTTACTACGGGTACTCTTATGGCTACACCTTC

D: TRBD2
size: .
J: TRBJ2-3
V: TRBV12-5
CDR3: CASGPGGRTSGRAVADTQYF
DNA: TGTGCTAGTGGTCCCGGAGGGCGGACTAGCGGGAGGGCCGTTGCGGATACGCAGTATTTT

D: TRBD1
size: .
J: TRBJ1-4
V: TRBV19
CDR3: CASSMRPGGLTNEKLFF
DNA: TGTGCCAGTAGTATGAGGCCAGGGGGTTTGACTAATGAAAAACTGTTTTTT

D: TRBD1
size: .
J: TRBJ1-2
V: TRBV15
CDR3: CATSNRQTGEGYTF
DNA: TGTGCCACCAGCAATCGGCAGACAGGGGAAGGCTACACCTTC

D: TRBD1
size: .
J: TRBJ1-1
V: TRBV7-9
CDR3: CASTLGTGNTEAFF
DNA: TGTGCCAGCACCCTTGGGACAGGGAACACTGAAGCTTTCTTT

D: TRBD1
size: .
J: TRBJ1-5
V: TRBV19
CDR3: CASSPDRARGQPQHF
DNA: TGTGCCAGTTCCCCAGACAGGGCCCGGGGGCAGCCCCAGCATTTT

D: TRBD1
size: .
J: TRBJ1-3
V: TRBV6-6
CDR3: CASKPGTGGNTIYF
DNA: TGTGCCAGCAAACCCGGGACAGGAGGCAACACCATATATTTT

D: TRBD1
size: few
J: TRBJ1-5
V: TRBV4-2
CDR3: CASSQDARRGLGNQPQHF
DNA: TGTGCCAGCAGCCAAGATGCCCGCAGGGGGCTTGGCAATCAGCCCCAGCATTTT

D: TRBD1
size: once
J: TRBJ1-2
V: TRBV5-1
CDR3: CASSSSGTGQTAGYTF
DNA: TGCGCCAGCAGCTCCTCCGGGACAGGGCAAACGGCGGGCTACACCTTC

D: TRBD2
size: .
J: TRBJ2-3
V: TRBV7-6
CDR3: CASSRQAGADTQYF
DNA: TGTGCCAGCAGCCGACAAGCGGGAGCAGATACGCAGTATTTT

D: TRBD1
size: few
J: TRBJ2-7
V: TRBV28
CDR3: CASSPLQGEQYF
DNA: TGTGCCAGCAGTCCCTTACAGGGGGAGCAGTACTTC

D: .
size: .
J: TRBJ2-3
V: TRBV5-1
CDR3: CASSLTQGGPGYF
DNA: TGCGCCAGCAGCTTAACGCAGGGGGGCCCAGGGTATTTT